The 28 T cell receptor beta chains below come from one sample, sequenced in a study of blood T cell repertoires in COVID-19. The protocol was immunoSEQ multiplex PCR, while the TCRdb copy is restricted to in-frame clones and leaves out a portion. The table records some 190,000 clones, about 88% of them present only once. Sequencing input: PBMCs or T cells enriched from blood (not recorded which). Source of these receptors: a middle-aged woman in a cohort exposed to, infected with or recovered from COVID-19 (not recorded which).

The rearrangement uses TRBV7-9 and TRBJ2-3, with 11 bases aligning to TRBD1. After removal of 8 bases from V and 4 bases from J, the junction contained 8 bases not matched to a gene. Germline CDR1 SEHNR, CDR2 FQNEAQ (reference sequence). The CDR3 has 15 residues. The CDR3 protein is CASAPWGQGADTQYF. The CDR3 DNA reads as TGTGCCAGCGCTCCATGGGGACAGGGGGCAGATACGCAGTATTTT.

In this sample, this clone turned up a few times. Here the CDR3 DNA reads TGCGCCAGCAGCCACCGGGGGGACAGGGATCCCCTCGGGGAGACCCAGTACTTC. This sequence encodes CASSHRGDRDPLGETQYF. V usage is TRBV4-1 and J usage is TRBJ2-5; TRBD1 aligns across 9 bases. Trimming removed 3 bases from V and 5 bases from J; junction bases left unmatched: 16. The V gene's germline CDR1 is MGHRA and CDR2 YSYEKL. This CDR3 has 18 amino acids.

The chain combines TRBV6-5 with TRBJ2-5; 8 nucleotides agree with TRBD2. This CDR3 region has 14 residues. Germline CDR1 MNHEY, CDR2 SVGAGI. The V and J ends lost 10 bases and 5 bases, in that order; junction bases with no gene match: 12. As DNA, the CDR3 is TGTGCCACAACCCAAAGGGCTAGCGGGGAGACCCAGTACTTC. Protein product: CATTQRASGETQYF.

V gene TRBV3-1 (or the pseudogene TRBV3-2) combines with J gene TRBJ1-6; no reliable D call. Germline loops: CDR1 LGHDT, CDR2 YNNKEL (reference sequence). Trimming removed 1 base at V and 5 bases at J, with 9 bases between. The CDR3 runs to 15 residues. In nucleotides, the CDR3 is TGTGCCAGCAGCCAAGGTTTGGAGAATAATTCACCCCTCCACTTT. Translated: CASSQGLENNSPLHF.

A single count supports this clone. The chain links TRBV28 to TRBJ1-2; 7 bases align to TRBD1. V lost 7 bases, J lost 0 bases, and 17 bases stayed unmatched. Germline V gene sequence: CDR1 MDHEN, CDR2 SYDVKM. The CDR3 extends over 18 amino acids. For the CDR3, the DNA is TGTGCCAGCATTAAACCCAAGTACCAGGGACAGTCTAACTATGGCTACACCTTC. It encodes CASIKPKYQGQSNYGYTF.

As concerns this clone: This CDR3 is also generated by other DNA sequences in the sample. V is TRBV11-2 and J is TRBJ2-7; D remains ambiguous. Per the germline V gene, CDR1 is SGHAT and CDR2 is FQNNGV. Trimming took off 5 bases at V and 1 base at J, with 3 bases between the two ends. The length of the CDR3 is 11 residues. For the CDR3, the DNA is TGTGCCAGCAGCACATCCTACGAGCAGTACTTC. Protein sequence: CASSTSYEQYF.

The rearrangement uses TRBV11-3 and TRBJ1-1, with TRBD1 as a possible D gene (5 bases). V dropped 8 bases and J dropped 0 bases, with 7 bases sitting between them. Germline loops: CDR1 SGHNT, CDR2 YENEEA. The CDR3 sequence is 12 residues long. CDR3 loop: CASRGMNTEAFF. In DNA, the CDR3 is TGTGCCAGCCGGGGGATGAACACTGAAGCTTTCTTT.

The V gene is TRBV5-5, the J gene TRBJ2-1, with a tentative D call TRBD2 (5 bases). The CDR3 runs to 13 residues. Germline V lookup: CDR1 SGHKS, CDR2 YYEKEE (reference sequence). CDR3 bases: TGTGCAGCATCGCCGGGATCTGGCAATGAGCAGTTCTTC. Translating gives CAASPGSGNEQFF.

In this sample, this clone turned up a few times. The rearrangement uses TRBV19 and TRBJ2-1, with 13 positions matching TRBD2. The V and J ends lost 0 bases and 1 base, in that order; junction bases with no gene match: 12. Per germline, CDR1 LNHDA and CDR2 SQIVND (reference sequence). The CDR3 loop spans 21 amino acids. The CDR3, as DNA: TGTGCCAGTAGTATAGACCGAGGGACTAGCGGGACTAGACGGTCCTACAATGAGCAGTTCTTC. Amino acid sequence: CASSIDRGTSGTRRSYNEQFF.

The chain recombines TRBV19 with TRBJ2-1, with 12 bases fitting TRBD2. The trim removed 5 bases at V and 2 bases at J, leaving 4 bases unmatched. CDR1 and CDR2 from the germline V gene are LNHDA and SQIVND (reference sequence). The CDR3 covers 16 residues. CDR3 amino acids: CASSDLAGGPYNEQFF. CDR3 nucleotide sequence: TGTGCCAGTAGTGACCTAGCGGGAGGGCCCTACAATGAGCAGTTCTTC.

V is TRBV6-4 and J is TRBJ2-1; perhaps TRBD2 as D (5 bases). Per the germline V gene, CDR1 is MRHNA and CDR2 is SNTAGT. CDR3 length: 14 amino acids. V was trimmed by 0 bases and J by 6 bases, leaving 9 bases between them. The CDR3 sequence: CASSDSPEGNEQFF. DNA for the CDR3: TGTGCCAGCAGTGACTCCCCTGAGGGCAATGAGCAGTTCTTC.

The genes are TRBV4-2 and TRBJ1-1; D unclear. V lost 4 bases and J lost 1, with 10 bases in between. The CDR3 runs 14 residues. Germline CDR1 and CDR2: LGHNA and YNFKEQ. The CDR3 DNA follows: TGTGCCAGCAGCCCAACTTTCGGGAACACTGAAGCTTTCTTT. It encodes CASSPTFGNTEAFF.

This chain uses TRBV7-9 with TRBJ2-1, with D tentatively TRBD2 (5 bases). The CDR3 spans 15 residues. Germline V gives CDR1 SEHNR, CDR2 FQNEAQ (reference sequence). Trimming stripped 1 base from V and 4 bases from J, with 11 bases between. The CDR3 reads CASSLVGGSYNEQFF. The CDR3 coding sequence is TGTGCCAGCAGCTTAGTGGGTGGGAGTTACAATGAGCAGTTCTTC.

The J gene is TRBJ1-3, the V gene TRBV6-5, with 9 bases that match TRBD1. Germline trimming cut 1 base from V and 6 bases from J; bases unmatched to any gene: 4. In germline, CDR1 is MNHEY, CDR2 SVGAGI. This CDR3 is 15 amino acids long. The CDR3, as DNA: TGTGCCAGCAGTTACTACAGGGACAGGGTAAACACCATATATTTT. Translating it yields CASSYYRDRVNTIYF.

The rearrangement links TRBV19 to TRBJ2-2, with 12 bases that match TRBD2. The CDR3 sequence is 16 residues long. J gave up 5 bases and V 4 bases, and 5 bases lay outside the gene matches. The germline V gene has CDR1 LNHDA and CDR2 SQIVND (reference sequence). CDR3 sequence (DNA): TGTGCCAGTAGTAAGCCTAGCGGGGGGGCAACCGGGGAGCTGTTTTTT. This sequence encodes CASSKPSGGATGELFF.

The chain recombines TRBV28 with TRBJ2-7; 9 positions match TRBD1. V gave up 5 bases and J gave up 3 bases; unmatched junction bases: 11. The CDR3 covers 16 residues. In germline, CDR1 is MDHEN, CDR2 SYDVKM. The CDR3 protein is CASSPRIGTGNYEQYF. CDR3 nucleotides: TGTGCCAGCAGTCCTAGGATTGGGACAGGGAACTACGAGCAGTACTTC.

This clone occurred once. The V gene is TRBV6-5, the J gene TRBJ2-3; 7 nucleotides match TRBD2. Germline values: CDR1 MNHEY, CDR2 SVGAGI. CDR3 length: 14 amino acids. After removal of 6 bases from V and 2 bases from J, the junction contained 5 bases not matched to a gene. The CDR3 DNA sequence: TGTGCCAGCAGACTAGCGACTACCACAGATACGCAGTATTTT. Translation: CASRLATTTDTQYF.

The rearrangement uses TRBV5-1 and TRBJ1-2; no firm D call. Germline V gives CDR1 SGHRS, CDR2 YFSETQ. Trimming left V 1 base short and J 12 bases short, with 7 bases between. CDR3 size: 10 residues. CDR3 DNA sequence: TGCGCCAGCAGCTTGCCGGGAAACACCTTC. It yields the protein CASSLPGNTF.

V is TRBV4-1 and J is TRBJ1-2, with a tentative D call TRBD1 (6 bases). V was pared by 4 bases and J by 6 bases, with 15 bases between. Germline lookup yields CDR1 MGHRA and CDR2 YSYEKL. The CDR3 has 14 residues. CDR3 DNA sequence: TGCGCCAGCAGCCCCCGGGGGGCAGTGGATGGCTACACCTTC. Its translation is CASSPRGAVDGYTF.

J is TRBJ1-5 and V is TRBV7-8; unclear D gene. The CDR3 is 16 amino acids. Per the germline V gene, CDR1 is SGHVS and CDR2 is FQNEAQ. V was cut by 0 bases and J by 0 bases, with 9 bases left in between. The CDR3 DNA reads TGTGCCAGCAGCTTAGCCCCCAGAATTAGCAATCAGCCCCAGCATTTT. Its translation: CASSLAPRISNQPQHF.

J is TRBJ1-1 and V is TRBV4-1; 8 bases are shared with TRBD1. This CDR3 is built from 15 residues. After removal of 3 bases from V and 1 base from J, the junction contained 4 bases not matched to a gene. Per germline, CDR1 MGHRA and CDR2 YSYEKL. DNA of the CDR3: TGCGCCAGCAGCCACGGACAGGGAACGAACACTGAAGCTTTCTTT. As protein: CASSHGQGTNTEAFF.

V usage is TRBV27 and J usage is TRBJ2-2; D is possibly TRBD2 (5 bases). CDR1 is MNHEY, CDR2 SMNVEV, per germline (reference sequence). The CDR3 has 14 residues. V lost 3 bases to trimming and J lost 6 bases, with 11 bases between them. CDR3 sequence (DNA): TGTGCCAGCAGTTTGGGCGGGTATCCCGGGGAGCTGTTTTTT. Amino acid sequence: CASSLGGYPGELFF.

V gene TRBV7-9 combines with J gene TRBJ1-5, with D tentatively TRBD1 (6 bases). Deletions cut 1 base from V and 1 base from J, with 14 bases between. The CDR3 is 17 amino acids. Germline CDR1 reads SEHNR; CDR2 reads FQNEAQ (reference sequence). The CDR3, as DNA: TGTGCCAGCAGCTTAGGGACCCGAACAGGGAGCAATCAGCCCCAGCATTTT. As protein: CASSLGTRTGSNQPQHF.

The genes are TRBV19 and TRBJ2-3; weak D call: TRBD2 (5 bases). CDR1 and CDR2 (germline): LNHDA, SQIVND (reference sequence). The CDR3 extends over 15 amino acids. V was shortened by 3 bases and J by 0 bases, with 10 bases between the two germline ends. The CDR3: CASSIGLMSTDTQYF. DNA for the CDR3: TGTGCCAGTAGTATCGGACTGATGAGCACAGATACGCAGTATTTT.

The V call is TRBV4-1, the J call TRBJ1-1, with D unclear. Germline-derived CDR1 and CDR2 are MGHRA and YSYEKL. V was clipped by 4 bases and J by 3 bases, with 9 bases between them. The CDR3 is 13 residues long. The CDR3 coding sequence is TGCGCCAGCAGCCCCCTCCTCGACACTGAAGCTTTCTTT. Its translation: CASSPLLDTEAFF.

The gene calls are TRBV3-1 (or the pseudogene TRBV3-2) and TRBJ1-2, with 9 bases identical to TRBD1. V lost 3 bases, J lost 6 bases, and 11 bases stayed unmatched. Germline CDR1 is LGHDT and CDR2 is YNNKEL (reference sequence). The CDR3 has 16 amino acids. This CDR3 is CASSQGQGRPADGYTF. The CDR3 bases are TGTGCCAGCAGCCAGGGACAGGGAAGGCCAGCGGATGGCTACACCTTC.

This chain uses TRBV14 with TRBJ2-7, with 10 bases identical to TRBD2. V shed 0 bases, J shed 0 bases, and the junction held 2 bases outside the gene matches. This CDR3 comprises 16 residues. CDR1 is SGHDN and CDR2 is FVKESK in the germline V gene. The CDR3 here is CASSQDSGRTSYEQYF. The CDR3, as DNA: TGTGCCAGCAGCCAAGATAGCGGGAGGACCTCCTACGAGCAGTACTTC. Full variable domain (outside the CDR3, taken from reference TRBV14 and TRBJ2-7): EAGVTQFPSHSVIEKGQTVTLRCDPISGHDNLYWYRRVMGKEIKFLLHFVKESKQDESGMPNNRFLAERTGGTYSTLKVQPAELEDSGVYFCASSQDSGRTSYEQYFGPGTRLTVT.

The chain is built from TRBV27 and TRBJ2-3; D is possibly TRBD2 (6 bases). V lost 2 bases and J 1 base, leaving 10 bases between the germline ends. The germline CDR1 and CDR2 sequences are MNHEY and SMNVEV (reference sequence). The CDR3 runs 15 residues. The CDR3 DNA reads TGTGCCAGCAGTTTAGGCCCGGGGGGCACAGATACGCAGTATTTT. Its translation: CASSLGPGGTDTQYF.